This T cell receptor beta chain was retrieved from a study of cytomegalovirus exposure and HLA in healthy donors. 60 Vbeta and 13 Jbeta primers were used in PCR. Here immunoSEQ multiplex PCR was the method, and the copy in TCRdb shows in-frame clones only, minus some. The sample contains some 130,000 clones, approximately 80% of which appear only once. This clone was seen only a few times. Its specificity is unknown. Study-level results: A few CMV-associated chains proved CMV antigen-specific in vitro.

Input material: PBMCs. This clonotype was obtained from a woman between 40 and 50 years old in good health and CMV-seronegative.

The CDR3 loop reads CASSLGQTMVETQYF. The CDR3 DNA reads as TGTGCCAGCAGCTTGGGGCAGACTATGGTGGAGACCCAGTACTTC. V is TRBV5-6 and J is TRBJ2-5; possible D gene TRBD2, 5 bases. Trimming took 0 bases from V and 5 from J, leaving 14 bases between them. The CDR3 consists of 15 residues. Germline CDR1 is SGHDT and CDR2 is YYEEEE.